Included here is one T cell receptor beta chain sequence, with context. Its antigen is as yet unknown. Each CDR3 protein is one row after TCRdb ran MiXCR on the 5' RACE reads. This table has some 320,000 distinct CDR3 sequences, approximately 16% appearing once. The data were obtained in a study of T-cell memory formation after mild COVID-19. For the study at large: Largely, the TCR clusters proved donor specific. Study-wide results and limits: CD4/CD8 balance held among clones contracting day 15 to 85, and later expanders leaned CD4+.

The source material was PBMCs or a T cell subset sorted from them (not recorded which). The TCR originated in a man between 18 and 35 years old who had mild COVID-19 (a few samples of this study predate the infection). Cell type and time point are not known.

Written as DNA, the CDR3 is TGTGCCAGCAGTTTTGGGACTAGCTTTAGCACAGATACGCAGTATTTT. Amino acid sequence: CASSFGTSFSTDTQYF. V gene TRBV12-3 or TRBV12-4 combines with J gene TRBJ2-3, with 9 bases aligning to TRBD2. After removal of 3 bases from V and 0 bases from J, the junction contained 4 bases not matched to a gene. CDR3 length: 16 amino acids.